The source of this T cell receptor beta chain is a study of blood T cells in healthy people across ages (dated by TCRdb to between 2014 and 2017). With respect to the entire study: In model experiments, roughly one uniquely barcoded TCR beta cDNA molecule per two T cells was captured by template switching. Age-related changes in TCR beta repertoire diversity were measured in the study by deep sequencing normalized with unique cDNA molecular identifiers. For two donors (one aged 18 to 29 and one aged 80 or older), the study analyzed two additional independent replicas of 1 million unique cDNA reads from the same blood draw. The donors were divided into four age groups: young (average about 16 years), middle-aged (approximately 39), aged (about 60) and long-lived (about 84). To avoid experimental bias, donors of different ages were randomly spread across the sequencing lanes. Paper-wide results and their limitations: A strong correlation was found between observed TCR beta diversity and the percentage of naive T cells measured by flow cytometry. Observed TCR beta diversity per million T cells fell roughly linearly with age, and a significant reduction was already apparent by age around 40. Estimates of total diversity based on one million sequenced T cells were regarded as lower bounds and as underestimates. Because donor CMV infection status was unknown, age-related changes in expanded clonotypes were potentially confounded. Since profiling was done on bulk unsorted PBMCs, naive and antigen-experienced compartments could not be conclusively compared. Compared with the aged group, the long-lived group had more naive CD4+ T cells, fewer expanded clones and increased TCR diversity, a pattern suggesting age selection.

Many counts were recorded for this clonotype. Its specific antigen is unknown. Base quality data are lacking; no much larger clone is found one base away. The CDR3 spans 15 residues, from the cysteine through the phenylalanine. Only the CDR3 DNA stays, 45 bases, in frame from base 1. Relative to germline, V is missing 3 bases and J is missing 0 bases, with 4 bases of the junction outside any gene match. The receptor library was made with 5' RACE. The run used an Illumina HiSeq 2500. A second PCR of about 7 to 12 cycles was run with a J-beta primer mix and a sample-barcoded 5' primer. Each TCR beta cDNA molecule received a unique molecular identifier from a template-switch 5' adaptor carrying 12 random nucleotides. Each sample yielded at least 2.5 million CDR3-containing paired-end reads. First-strand cDNA was synthesized from all RNA with the Mint cDNA synthesis kit, primed by a TRBC-specific oligonucleotide. Following uracil-DNA glycosylase treatment, all cDNA underwent a first 18-cycle PCR with the universal primers M1SS and BC2_uni_R. Under the source paper's analysis protocol: For normalization, 1 million high-quality reads, each with a distinct molecular identifier, were randomly selected from each sample. Instead of being binned into consensus sequences, reads with shared molecular identifiers were discarded. MiTCR, set to a Q25 quality threshold and the strictest error-elimination algorithm, was used for CDR3 identification, clonotype clustering and error correction. A nonparametric unseen species model with Euler transformation was used to estimate a lower bound on total TCR beta diversity. The raw public reads went through TCRdb reprocessing: fastp at Q25, MiXCR clone calling, in-frame beta chains kept. Under each unique CDR3 protein, matching rows form one entry showing the most common genes and DNA. These V and J calls derive from TCRdb rather than the authors' analysis. The sample table lists about 830,000 distinct CDR3 sequences, roughly 60% of them with a count of one. Of the sample, about 30% falls within the top ten clones.

The roughly 42 donors, aged 6 to 90 years, were systemically healthy Caucasian individuals from Russia. Each donor gave roughly 9 milliliters of peripheral blood, drawn into EDTA-treated Vacutainer tubes. PBMCs were isolated by Ficoll-Paque density-gradient centrifugation, with at least 6 million obtained per sample. Total RNA, at least 5 micrograms per sample, was extracted from PBMCs with Trizol reagent. For every donor, flow cytometry on a PBMC aliquot measured the percentage of naive CD45RAhigh/CD27high T cells. This TCR came from a man younger than 45 in good health. This chain is built from TRBV12-3 or TRBV12-4 and TRBJ2-7, and 8 junction bases match TRBD1. The sample was blood. The CDR3 has the sequence CASSFGTGGSYEQYF. The DNA sequence is given as TGTGCCAGCAGTTTCGGTACAGGGGGCTCCTACGAGCAGTACTTC.